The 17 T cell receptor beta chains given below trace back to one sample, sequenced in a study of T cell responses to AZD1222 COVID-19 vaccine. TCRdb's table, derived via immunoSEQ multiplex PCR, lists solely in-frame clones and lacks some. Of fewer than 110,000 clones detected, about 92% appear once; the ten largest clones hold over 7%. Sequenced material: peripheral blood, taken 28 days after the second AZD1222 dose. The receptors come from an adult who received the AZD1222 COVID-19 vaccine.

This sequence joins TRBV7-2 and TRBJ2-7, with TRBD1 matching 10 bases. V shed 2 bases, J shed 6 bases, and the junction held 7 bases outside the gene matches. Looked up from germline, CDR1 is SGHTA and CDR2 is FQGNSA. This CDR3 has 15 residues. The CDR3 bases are TGTGCCAGCAGCTTAAATTGGGGACAGGGGAGCGAGCAGTACTTC. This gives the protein CASSLNWGQGSEQYF.

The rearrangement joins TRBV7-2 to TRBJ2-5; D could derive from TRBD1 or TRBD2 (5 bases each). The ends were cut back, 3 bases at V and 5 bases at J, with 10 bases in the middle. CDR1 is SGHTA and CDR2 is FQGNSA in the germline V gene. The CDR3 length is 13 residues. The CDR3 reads CASSFPGTETQYF. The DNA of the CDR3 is TGTGCCAGCAGCTTTCCCGGGACGGAGACCCAGTACTTC. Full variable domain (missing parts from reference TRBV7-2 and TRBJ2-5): GAGVSQSPSNKVTEKGKDVELRCDPISGHTALYWYRQSLGQGLEFLIYFQGNSAPDKSGLPSDRFSAERTGGSVSTLTIQRTQQEDSAVYLCASSFPGTETQYFGPGTRLLVL.

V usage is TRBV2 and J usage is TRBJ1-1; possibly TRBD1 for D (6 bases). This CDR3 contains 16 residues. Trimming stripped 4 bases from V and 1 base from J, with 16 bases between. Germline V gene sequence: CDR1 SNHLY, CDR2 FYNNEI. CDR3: CASSAPQQGPNTEAFF. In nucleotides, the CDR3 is TGTGCCAGCAGTGCCCCTCAACAGGGCCCGAACACTGAAGCTTTCTTT.

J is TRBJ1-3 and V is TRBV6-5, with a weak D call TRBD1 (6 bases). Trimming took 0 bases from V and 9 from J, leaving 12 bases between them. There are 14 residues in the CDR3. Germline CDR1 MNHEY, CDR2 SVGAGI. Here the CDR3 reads CASSYSTGRPTIYF. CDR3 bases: TGTGCCAGCAGTTACTCGACAGGCCGCCCCACCATATATTTT.

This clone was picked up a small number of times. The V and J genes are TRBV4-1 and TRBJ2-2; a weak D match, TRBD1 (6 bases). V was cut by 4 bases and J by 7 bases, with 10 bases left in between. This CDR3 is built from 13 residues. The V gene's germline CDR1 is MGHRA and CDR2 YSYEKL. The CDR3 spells CASSPLGGGELFF. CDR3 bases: TGCGCCAGCAGCCCTCTAGGGGGCGGGGAGCTGTTTTTT.

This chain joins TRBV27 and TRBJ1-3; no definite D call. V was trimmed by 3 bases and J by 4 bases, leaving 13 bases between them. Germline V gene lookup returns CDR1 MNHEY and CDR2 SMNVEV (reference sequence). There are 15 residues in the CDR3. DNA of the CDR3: TGTGCCAGCAGTTTCCGAGGGATCGTGGGAAACACCATATATTTT. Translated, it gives CASSFRGIVGNTIYF.

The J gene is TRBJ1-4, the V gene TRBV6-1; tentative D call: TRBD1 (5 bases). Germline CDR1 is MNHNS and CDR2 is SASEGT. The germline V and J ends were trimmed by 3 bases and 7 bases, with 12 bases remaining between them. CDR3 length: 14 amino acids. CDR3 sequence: CASSDRGDGEKLFF. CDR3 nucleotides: TGTGCCAGCAGTGATCGGGGGGACGGTGAAAAACTGTTTTTT.

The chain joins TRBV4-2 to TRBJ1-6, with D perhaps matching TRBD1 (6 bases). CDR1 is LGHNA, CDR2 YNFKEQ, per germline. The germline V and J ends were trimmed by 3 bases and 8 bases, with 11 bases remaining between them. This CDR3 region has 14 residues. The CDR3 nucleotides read TGTGCCAGCAGCCAGTCGAGGGGGGATTCACCCCTCCACTTT. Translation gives CASSQSRGDSPLHF.

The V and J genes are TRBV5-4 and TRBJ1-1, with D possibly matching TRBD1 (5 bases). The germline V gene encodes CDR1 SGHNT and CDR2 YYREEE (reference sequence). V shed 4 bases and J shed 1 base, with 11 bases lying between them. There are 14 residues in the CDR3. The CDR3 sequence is CASSPRRENTEAFF. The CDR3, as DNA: TGTGCCAGCAGCCCCCGCAGGGAGAACACTGAAGCTTTCTTT.

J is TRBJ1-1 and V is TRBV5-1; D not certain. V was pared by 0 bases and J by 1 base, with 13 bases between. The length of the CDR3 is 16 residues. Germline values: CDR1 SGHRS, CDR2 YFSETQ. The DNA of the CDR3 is TGCGCCAGCAGCTTGGACGGGTTGAGTTCGAACACTGAAGCTTTCTTT. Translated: CASSLDGLSSNTEAFF.

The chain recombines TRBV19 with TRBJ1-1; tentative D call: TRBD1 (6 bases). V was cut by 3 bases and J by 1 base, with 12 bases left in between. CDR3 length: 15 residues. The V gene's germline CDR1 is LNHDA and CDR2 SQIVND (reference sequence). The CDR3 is CASSIPGHQNTEAFF. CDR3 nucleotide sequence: TGTGCCAGTAGTATCCCGGGACACCAGAACACTGAAGCTTTCTTT.

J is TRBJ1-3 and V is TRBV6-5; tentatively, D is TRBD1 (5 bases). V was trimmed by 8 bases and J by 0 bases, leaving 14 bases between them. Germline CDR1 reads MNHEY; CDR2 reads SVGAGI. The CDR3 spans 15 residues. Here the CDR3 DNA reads TGTGCCAGCGGGGGAACGGCGTCCTCTGGAAACACCATATATTTT. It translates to CASGGTASSGNTIYF.

In DNA form, the CDR3 reads TGTGCCAGCAGCTCCATCATCGGGGTGAGGAATGAGCAGTTCTTC. The encoded protein is CASSSIIGVRNEQFF. This rearrangement joins TRBV11-2 to TRBJ2-1; D is perhaps TRBD2 (5 bases). The germline V gene encodes CDR1 SGHAT and CDR2 FQNNGV. V lost 4 bases to trimming and J lost 7 bases, with 17 bases between them. This CDR3 is built from 15 residues. The variable domain in full, with the rest retrieved from reference TRBV11-2 and TRBJ2-1, is EAGVAQSPRYKIIEKRQSVAFWCNPISGHATLYWYQQILGQGPKLLIQFQNNGVVDDSQLPKDRFSAERLKGVDSTLKIQPAKLEDSAVYLCASSSIIGVRNEQFFGPGTRLTVL.

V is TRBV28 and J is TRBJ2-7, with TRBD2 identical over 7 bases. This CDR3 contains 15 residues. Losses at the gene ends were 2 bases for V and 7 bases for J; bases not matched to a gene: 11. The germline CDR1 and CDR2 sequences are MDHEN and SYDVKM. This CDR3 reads CASSLRSSGIEEQYF. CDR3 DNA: TGTGCCAGCAGTTTACGGTCCAGCGGGATTGAAGAGCAGTACTTC.

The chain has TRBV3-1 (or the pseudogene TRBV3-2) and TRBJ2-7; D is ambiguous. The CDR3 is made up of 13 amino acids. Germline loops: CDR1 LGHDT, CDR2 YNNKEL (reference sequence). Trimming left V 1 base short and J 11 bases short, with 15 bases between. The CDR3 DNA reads TGTGCCAGCAGCCAAGTTGGCCTGACTTACAAGTACTTC. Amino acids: CASSQVGLTYKYF.

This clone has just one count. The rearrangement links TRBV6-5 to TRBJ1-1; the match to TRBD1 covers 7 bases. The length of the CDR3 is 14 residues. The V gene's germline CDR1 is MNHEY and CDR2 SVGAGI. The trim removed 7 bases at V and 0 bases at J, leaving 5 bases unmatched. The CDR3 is CASNWDSLNTEAFF. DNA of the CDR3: TGTGCCAGCAACTGGGACAGCTTGAACACTGAAGCTTTCTTT.

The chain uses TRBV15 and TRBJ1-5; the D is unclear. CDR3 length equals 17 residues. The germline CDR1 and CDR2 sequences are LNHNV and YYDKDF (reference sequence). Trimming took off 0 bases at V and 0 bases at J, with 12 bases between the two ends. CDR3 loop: CATSRDKAEYSNQPQHF. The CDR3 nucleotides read TGTGCCACCAGCAGAGATAAGGCGGAATATAGCAATCAGCCCCAGCATTTT.